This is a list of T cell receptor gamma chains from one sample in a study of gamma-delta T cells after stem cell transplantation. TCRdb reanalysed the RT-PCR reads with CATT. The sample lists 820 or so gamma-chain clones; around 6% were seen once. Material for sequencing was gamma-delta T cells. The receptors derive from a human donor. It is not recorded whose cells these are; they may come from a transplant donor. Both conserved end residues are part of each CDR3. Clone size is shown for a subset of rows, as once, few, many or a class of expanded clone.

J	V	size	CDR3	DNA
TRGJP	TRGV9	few	CALWEWVELGKKIKVF	TGTGCCTTGTGGGAGTGGGTTGAGTTGGGCAAAAAAATCAAGGTATTT
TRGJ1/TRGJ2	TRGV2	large	CATFECYYKKLF	TGTGCCACCTTCGAATGTTATTATAAGAAACTCTTT
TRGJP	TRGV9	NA	CALWEVWELGKKIKVF	TGTGCCTTGTGGGAGGTCTGGGAGTTGGGCAAAAAAATCAAGGTATTT
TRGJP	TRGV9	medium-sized	CALWFTQELGKKIKVF	TGTGCCTTGTGGTTCACACAAGAGTTGGGCAAAAAAATCAAGGTATTT
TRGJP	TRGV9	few	CALWEAPRELGKKIKVF	TGTGCCTTGTGGGAGGCCCCTCGGGAGTTGGGCAAAAAAATCAAGGTATTT
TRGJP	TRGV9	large	CALWDREKELGKKIKVF	TGTGCCTTGTGGGATCGAGAAAAAGAGTTGGGCAAAAAAATCAAGGTATTT
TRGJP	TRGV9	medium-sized	CALWEPRELGKKIKVF	TGTGCCTTGTGGGAGCCCCGGGAGTTGGGCAAAAAAATCAAGGTATTT
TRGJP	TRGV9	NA	CALWESSNELGKKIKVF	TGTGCCTTGTGGGAGTCTTCCAATGAGTTGGGCAAAAAAATCAAGGTATTT
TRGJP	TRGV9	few	CALWKPQELGKKIKVF	TGTGCCTTGTGGAAACCTCAAGAGTTGGGCAAAAAAATCAAGGTATTT
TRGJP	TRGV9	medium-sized	CALWELGKKIKVF	TGTGCCTTGTGGGAGTTGGGCAAAAAAATCAAGGTATTT
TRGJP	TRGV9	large	CALWESGELGKKIKVF	TGTGCCTTGTGGGAGAGCGGAGAGTTGGGCAAAAAAATCAAGGTATTT
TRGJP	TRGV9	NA	CALWEVLVELGKKIKVF	TGTGCCTTGTGGGAGGTGCTAGTGGAGTTGGGCAAAAAAATCAAGGTATTT
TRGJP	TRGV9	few	CALWEPKQELGKKIKVF	TGTGCCTTGTGGGAGCCAAAGCAAGAGTTGGGCAAAAAAATCAAGGTATTT
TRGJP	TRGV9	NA	CALWEVLPDFQELGKKIKVF	TGTGCCTTGTGGGAGGTACTGCCGGATTTTCAAGAGTTGGGCAAAAAAATCAAGGTATTT
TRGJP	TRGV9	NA	CALWETRPQELGKKIKVF	TGTGCCTTGTGGGAGACGCGCCCGCAAGAGTTGGGCAAAAAAATCAAGGTATTT
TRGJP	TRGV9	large	CALWEEELGKKIKVF	TGTGCCTTGTGGGAAGAAGAGTTGGGCAAAAAAATCAAGGTATTT
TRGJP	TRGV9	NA	CALWEVKRELGKKIKVF	TGTGCCTTGTGGGAGGTGAAACGAGAGTTGGGCAAAAAAATCAAGGTATTT